Listed below are T cell receptor beta chains from one sample, sequenced in a study of patients with pleural tuberculosis. TCRdb recomputed calls from the reads with MiXCR, one row per CDR3 protein. The table lists 29,000 or so distinct CDR3 sequences, over 15% of them singletons. Sequencing was carried out using peripheral blood. These TCRs come from a human donor with pleural tuberculosis. The CDR3 runs from the conserved cysteine through the conserved F or W. The order of the fields is D gene, J gene, V gene, clone size, CDR3 DNA, CDR3 protein. The D gene is left open where the match is weak. The listing skips clone size in some rows; elsewhere it reads once, few, many or a size class.

D: .
J: TRBJ2-7
V: TRBV11-2
size: .
DNA: TGTGCCAGCAGCCCAGAGGAAGCGAGGCAGTACTTC
CDR3: CASSPEEARQYF

D: TRBD1
J: TRBJ1-5
V: TRBV19
size: many
DNA: TGTGCCAGTAGTTTCGGGACAGGAAATCAGCCCCAGCATTTT
CDR3: CASSFGTGNQPQHF

D: TRBD2
J: TRBJ2-3
V: TRBV7-9
size: many
DNA: TGTGCCAGCAGCTTATTTCTACTAGCGGGGGTCGTCGGTACGCAGTATTTT
CDR3: CASSLFLLAGVVGTQYF

D: .
J: TRBJ1-3
V: TRBV3-1
size: .
DNA: TGTGCCAGCAGCGTCGCCGGGACCGCTGGAAACACCATATATTTT
CDR3: CASSVAGTAGNTIYF

D: .
J: TRBJ1-5
V: TRBV5-1
size: many
DNA: TGCGCCAGCAGCTTGGATTCTGGCAATCAGCCCCAGCATTTT
CDR3: CASSLDSGNQPQHF

D: .
J: TRBJ1-1
V: TRBV27
size: many
DNA: TGTGCCAGCAGTTTAAACGGGGGGCGAGCTTTCTTT
CDR3: CASSLNGGRAFF

D: .
J: TRBJ2-1
V: TRBV29-1
size: many
DNA: TGCAGCGTGGCGATTGGGGGCAGACTGGGTGAGCAGTTCTTC
CDR3: CSVAIGGRLGEQFF

D: .
J: TRBJ1-1
V: TRBV10-3
size: many
DNA: TGTGCCATCTCGAGGGGGGAAAATACTGAAGCTTTCTTT
CDR3: CAISRGENTEAFF

D: .
J: TRBJ2-1
V: TRBV30
size: .
DNA: TGTGCCTGGAAATCGCCCAGCTCCTACAATGAGCAGTTCTTC
CDR3: CAWKSPSSYNEQFF

D: .
J: TRBJ1-2
V: TRBV2
size: many
DNA: TGTGCCAGGAGGACAGCCGATACTAACTATGGCTACACCTTC
CDR3: CARRTADTNYGYTF

D: .
J: TRBJ2-1
V: TRBV6-1
size: .
DNA: TGTGCCAGCAGTGACCGGGTCAGAGGTTTTGGGAACAATGAGCAGTTCTTC
CDR3: CASSDRVRGFGNNEQFF

D: TRBD1
J: TRBJ1-1
V: TRBV2
size: medium-sized
DNA: TGTGCCAGCATCAGGGACAGTGCCTTGAACACTGAAGCTTTCTTT
CDR3: CASIRDSALNTEAFF

D: .
J: TRBJ2-1
V: TRBV19
size: .
DNA: TGTGCCAGTAGTATTTTCGCGGGGGCGGTCTACAATGAGCAGCTCTTC
CDR3: CASSIFAGAVYNEQLF

D: TRBD1
J: TRBJ2-3
V: TRBV24-1
size: many
DNA: TGTGCCACCAGTGGGGGACAGGGGAAAGATACGCAGTATTTT
CDR3: CATSGGQGKDTQYF

D: .
J: TRBJ1-5
V: TRBV7-2
size: .
DNA: TGTGCCAGCAGCGAAACAGGGAGGGGCAATCAGCCCCAGCATTTT
CDR3: CASSETGRGNQPQHF

D: .
J: TRBJ1-1
V: TRBV4-2
size: .
DNA: TGTGCCAGCAGCCTCCGAAGGACAGCGAACACTAAAGCTCTCTTT
CDR3: CASSLRRTANTKALF

D: .
J: TRBJ1-1
V: TRBV6-2/TRBV6-3
size: medium-sized
DNA: TGTGCCAGCAGTTACTCTCAGGGACGCACTGAAGCTTTCTTT
CDR3: CASSYSQGRTEAFF

D: TRBD2
J: TRBJ2-1
V: TRBV7-2
size: many
DNA: TGTGCCAGCAGTACGTCTAGCGGGGGTATATACAATGAGCAGTTCTTC
CDR3: CASSTSSGGIYNEQFF

D: TRBD1
J: TRBJ1-1
V: TRBV27
size: medium-sized
DNA: TGTGCCAGCAGTTTAAGGCAGGGGGGGAACACTGAAGCTTTCTTT
CDR3: CASSLRQGGNTEAFF

D: .
J: TRBJ1-1
V: TRBV10-3
size: many
DNA: TGTGCCATCAGTGAGTCGAATACTGAAGCTTTCTTT
CDR3: CAISESNTEAFF

D: TRBD1
J: TRBJ1-2
V: TRBV29-1
size: many
DNA: TGCAGCGTTGAAAGGGGGCTATTCGACACCGTCGGAGGCTACACCTTC
CDR3: CSVERGLFDTVGGYTF

D: .
J: TRBJ2-7
V: TRBV28
size: many
DNA: TGTGCCAGCAGTTCCGGGACCGAACCCGAGCAGTACTTC
CDR3: CASSSGTEPEQYF

D: TRBD1
J: TRBJ2-1
V: TRBV30
size: many
DNA: TGTGCCTGGATGGACAGGGGCAGGAATGAGCAGTTCTTC
CDR3: CAWMDRGRNEQFF

D: TRBD1
J: TRBJ2-5
V: TRBV5-6
size: many
DNA: TGTGCCAGCAGCTTGGCCGGGACAGGGTTTCAAGAGACCCAGTACTTC
CDR3: CASSLAGTGFQETQYF

D: .
J: TRBJ2-1
V: TRBV11-2
size: many
DNA: TGTGCCAGCAGCTTAGGTAGGGGGTCAGAAGAGCAGTTCTTC
CDR3: CASSLGRGSEEQFF

D: TRBD2
J: TRBJ2-7
V: TRBV9
size: .
DNA: TGTGCCAGCAGCGTAGCTCCTAGCGGGACATACGAGCAGTACTTC
CDR3: CASSVAPSGTYEQYF

D: .
J: TRBJ2-1
V: TRBV4-1
size: many
DNA: TGCGCCAGCAGCCCCGAGGCGGGTTACAATGAGCAGTTCTTC
CDR3: CASSPEAGYNEQFF

D: .
J: TRBJ1-1
V: TRBV7-2
size: .
DNA: TGTGCCAGCAGCTTAGCCCCGTCCGCGAACACTGAAGCCTTCTTT
CDR3: CASSLAPSANTEAFF

D: TRBD2
J: TRBJ2-5
V: TRBV3-1
size: many
DNA: TGTGCCAGCAGCCAAGGGACTAGCGGCTTTCAAGAGACCCAGTACTTC
CDR3: CASSQGTSGFQETQYF

D: .
J: TRBJ2-1
V: TRBV29-1
size: .
DNA: TGCAGCGTTGTCACGGGACAAACCTACAATGAGCAGTTCTTC
CDR3: CSVVTGQTYNEQFF

D: .
J: TRBJ1-1
V: TRBV10-3
size: many
DNA: TGTGCCATCAGTGACGTTCTTAACACTGAAGCTTTCTTT
CDR3: CAISDVLNTEAFF

D: .
J: TRBJ2-7
V: TRBV12-3/TRBV12-4
size: .
DNA: TGTGCCAGCAGTTTCGAGCCTACCTACGTGCAGTACTTT
CDR3: CASSFEPTYVQYF

D: .
J: TRBJ1-4
V: TRBV10-2
size: many
DNA: TGCGCCAGCAGTGAAGGGCTGGATGAAAAACTGTTTTTT
CDR3: CASSEGLDEKLFF

D: .
J: TRBJ1-1
V: TRBV2
size: many
DNA: TGTGCCAGCAGTGCCCCGACATCGTCCATGAACACTGAAGCTTTCTTT
CDR3: CASSAPTSSMNTEAFF

D: .
J: TRBJ1-1
V: TRBV6-6
size: .
DNA: TGTGCCAGCAGTCACAGGTGGTTGAACACTGAGGCTTTCTTT
CDR3: CASSHRWLNTEAFF

D: .
J: TRBJ2-2
V: TRBV6-1
size: .
DNA: TGTGCCAGCAGTGAAGGATGGGGGGGCAGGAACACCGGGGAGCTGTTTTTT
CDR3: CASSEGWGGRNTGELFF

D: .
J: TRBJ1-5
V: TRBV4-1
size: many
DNA: TGCGCCAGCAGTCTAAGGGGCAATCAGCCCCAGCATTTT
CDR3: CASSLRGNQPQHF

D: .
J: TRBJ1-5
V: TRBV25-1
size: medium-sized
DNA: TGTGCCAGCAGTGAAAGTACTGCGAATCAGCCCCAGCATTTT
CDR3: CASSESTANQPQHF

D: TRBD1
J: TRBJ2-7
V: TRBV28
size: .
DNA: TGTGCCAGCAGTTCCCACGGGACAGAGAACTACGAGCAATACTTC
CDR3: CASSSHGTENYEQYF

D: TRBD1
J: TRBJ1-1
V: TRBV5-1
size: many
DNA: TGCGCCAGCAGCTTGGGGGACAGGGTGAACACTGAAGCTTTCTTT
CDR3: CASSLGDRVNTEAFF

D: .
J: TRBJ1-5
V: TRBV19
size: many
DNA: TGTGCCAGCTCCAGTAATCAGCCCCAGCATTTT
CDR3: CASSSNQPQHF